Below are 27 T cell receptor beta chains sequenced from a single sample in a study of blood T cell repertoires in COVID-19. Repertoires were generated with immunoSEQ multiplex PCR, while TCRdb's copy carries only in-frame clones and drops some. Seen here are 250,000 to 300,000 clones, 80% to 90% observed once, and the top ten hold roughly 9.6%. The sequenced sample was peripheral blood. The receptors were gathered from a woman in her 70s with acute or convalescent COVID-19.

J is TRBJ1-5 and V is TRBV2, with D possibly TRBD1 on 5 matching bases. CDR3 length equals 15 residues. Germline V gives CDR1 SNHLY, CDR2 FYNNEI. Trimming shortened V by 4 bases and J by 2 bases, and 12 bases separated the two germline ends. The CDR3 loop reads CASSASREGNQPQHF. CDR3 sequence (DNA): TGTGCCAGCAGTGCTAGCAGGGAGGGCAATCAGCCCCAGCATTTT.

This chain joins TRBV29-1 and TRBJ2-7; tentatively, D is TRBD2 (6 bases). Trimming shortened V by 4 bases and J by 5 bases, and 15 bases separated the two germline ends. Per the germline V gene, CDR1 is SQVTM and CDR2 is ANQGSEA. CDR3 length: 13 residues. The CDR3 loop is CSVALTGGNEQYF. CDR3 DNA: TGCAGCGTTGCGTTAACCGGGGGAAACGAGCAGTACTTC.

This chain joins TRBV20-1 and TRBJ2-3; D is perhaps TRBD2 (6 bases). V was pared by 5 bases and J by 8 bases, with 11 bases between. The germline CDR1 and CDR2 sequences are DFQATT and SNEGSKA (reference sequence). There are 11 residues in the CDR3. CDR3 sequence: CSAPTGGTQYF. The CDR3, as DNA: TGCAGTGCTCCGACCGGGGGTACGCAGTATTTT.

This clone was observed a few times. V gene TRBV5-1 combines with J gene TRBJ2-2, with D possibly being TRBD1 (5 bases). V was shortened by 0 bases and J by 0 bases, with 6 bases between the two germline ends. Germline loops: CDR1 SGHRS, CDR2 YFSETQ. The CDR3 spans 15 residues. This chain's CDR3 is CASSLDRPNTGELFF. DNA of the CDR3: TGCGCCAGCAGCTTGGACAGGCCGAACACCGGGGAGCTGTTTTTT.

This sequence joins TRBV6-5 and TRBJ1-2; D may be TRBD1 (6 bases). Germline V gene sequence: CDR1 MNHEY, CDR2 SVGAGI. The CDR3 runs to 12 residues. V was clipped by 6 bases and J by 9 bases, with 14 bases between them. CDR3 sequence reads: CASSPGQWSYTF. The DNA for the CDR3 is TGTGCCAGCAGCCCCGGACAGTGGAGCTACACCTTC.

This clone was seen only a few times. This chain links TRBV11-3 with TRBJ2-1, with a possible D match to TRBD2 (5 bases). V lost 1 base and J lost 6, with 10 bases in between. The germline V gene has CDR1 SGHNT and CDR2 YENEEA. The length of the CDR3 is 14 residues. The CDR3 region is CASSLGPSRNEQFF. CDR3 nucleotide sequence: TGTGCCAGCAGCTTAGGGCCTAGCCGCAATGAGCAGTTCTTC.

The chain uses TRBV18 and TRBJ2-1, with a weak D call TRBD2 (6 bases). This CDR3 comprises 15 residues. CDR1 and CDR2 (germline): KGHSH, LQKENI. V lost 2 bases and J lost 4, with 12 bases in between. The CDR3 nucleotides are TGTGCCAGCTCACCAGGGCTAGCGTCTTACAATGAGCAGTTCTTC. Protein: CASSPGLASYNEQFF.

The CDR3 nucleotides are TGTGCCTGGAGTGTAGGACAGGGAAATTCACCCCTCCACTTT. Translating it yields CAWSVGQGNSPLHF. The chain uses TRBV30 and TRBJ1-6, with 8 bases identical to TRBD1. Unmatched junction bases numbered 2, after V lost 0 bases and J lost 7 bases. Germline V gene data show CDR1 as GTSNPN and CDR2 as SVGIG (reference sequence). CDR3 length: 14 amino acids. Full variable domain (rest looked up from reference TRBV30 and TRBJ1-6): SQTIHQWPATLVQPVGSPLSLECTVEGTSNPNLYWYRQAAGRGLQLLFYSVGIGQISSEVPQNLSASRPQDRQFILSSKKLLLSDSGFYLCAWSVGQGNSPLHFGNGTRLTVT.

The chain recombines TRBV27 with TRBJ1-2; D gene unclear. From germline, CDR1 is MNHEY and CDR2 SMNVEV (reference sequence). The CDR3 consists of 11 residues. V was trimmed by 2 bases and J by 11 bases, leaving 9 bases between them. CDR3 loop: CASSLVPRYTF. The CDR3 region has the DNA TGTGCCAGCAGTTTAGTTCCGAGGTACACCTTC.

The genes are TRBV7-9 and TRBJ1-2, with 8 bases identical to TRBD1. The V gene's germline CDR1 is SEHNR and CDR2 FQNEAQ (reference sequence). J was trimmed by 4 bases and V by 5 bases; bases with no gene match: 3. This CDR3 has 13 amino acids. The CDR3 reads CASSPGGLYGYTF. The DNA of the CDR3 is TGTGCCAGCAGCCCAGGGGGCCTCTATGGCTACACCTTC.

V is TRBV7-2 and J is TRBJ2-1; TRBD2 agrees at 12 bases. After removal of 5 bases from V and 8 bases from J, the junction contained 10 bases not matched to a gene. The CDR3 loop spans 16 amino acids. The germline CDR1 and CDR2 sequences are SGHTA and FQGNSA. CDR3 region: CASSTRLAGVVYEQFF. The CDR3 DNA sequence: TGTGCCAGCAGCACGCGACTAGCGGGGGTTGTATATGAGCAGTTCTTC.

CDR3 amino acids: CASLSPGGNEQYF. In DNA form, the CDR3 reads TGCGCCAGCCTCTCTCCAGGGGGGAACGAGCAGTACTTC. This chain uses TRBV5-1 with TRBJ2-7, with D tentatively TRBD1 (7 bases). CDR1 SGHRS and CDR2 YFSETQ come from the germline V gene. This CDR3 has 13 amino acids. V lost 7 bases to trimming and J lost 5 bases, with 16 bases between them.

J is TRBJ2-3 and V is TRBV11-3; weak D call: TRBD2 (7 bases). Trimming pared 3 bases from V and 2 bases from J, leaving 12 bases between. CDR1 and CDR2 (germline): SGHNT, YENEEA. The length of the CDR3 is 15 residues. CDR3 bases: TGTGCCAGCAGCTTGGGGGGGCTTCCCACAGATACGCAGTATTTT. This translates into CASSLGGLPTDTQYF.

This chain connects TRBV5-1 to TRBJ1-3, with 7 bases fitting TRBD1. The CDR3 spans 17 residues. J was trimmed by 0 bases and V by 5 bases; bases with no gene match: 11. The germline CDR1 and CDR2 sequences are SGHRS and YFSETQ. Written as DNA, the CDR3 is TGCGCCAGCAGTACGACAGGGCTTTCCCACTCTGGAAACACCATATATTTT. The encoded protein is CASSTTGLSHSGNTIYF.

The gene calls are TRBV6-4 and TRBJ1-2, with D uncertain. Per germline, CDR1 MRHNA and CDR2 SNTAGT. V lost 5 bases, J lost 4 bases, and 11 bases lay in between. The CDR3 length is 13 residues. The CDR3 here is CASSWEVSYGYTF. In nucleotides, the CDR3 is TGTGCCAGCAGTTGGGAGGTCAGCTATGGCTACACCTTC.

This chain links TRBV5-6 with TRBJ2-5; 7 positions agree with TRBD2. Trimming removed 4 bases from V and 7 bases from J; junction bases left unmatched: 19. The CDR3 runs 17 residues. From germline, CDR1 is SGHDT and CDR2 YYEEEE. This CDR3 is CASSPPVGRGVLMTQYF. As DNA, the CDR3 is TGTGCCAGCAGCCCCCCGGTGGGTCGGGGGGTTCTGATGACCCAGTACTTC. Filled out from reference TRBV5-6 and TRBJ2-5, the complete variable domain reads DAGVTQSPTHLIKTRGQQVTLRCSPKSGHDTVSWYQQALGQGPQFIFQYYEEEERQRGNFPDRFSGHQFPNYSSELNVNALLLGDSALYLCASSPPVGRGVLMTQYFGPGTRLLVL.

The genes are TRBV7-8 and TRBJ2-1; TRBD2 might be the D (7 bases). CDR3 length: 15 residues. Germline V CDR1 and CDR2: SGHVS, FQNEAQ. Trimming took off 2 bases at V and 7 bases at J, with 15 bases between the two ends. The CDR3 DNA sequence: TGTGCCAGCAGCTTAAGGCGGGGGCCGAGGAATGAGCAGTTCTTC. It encodes CASSLRRGPRNEQFF.

The genes are TRBV20-1 and TRBJ2-1; 7 positions agree with TRBD1. The CDR3 loop spans 16 amino acids. Trimming removed 3 bases from V and 0 bases from J; junction bases left unmatched: 8. Per germline, CDR1 DFQATT and CDR2 SNEGSKA (reference sequence). The CDR3 loop reads CSASGTAGSSYNEQFF. In DNA, the CDR3 is TGCAGTGCTAGTGGGACAGCCGGAAGCTCCTACAATGAGCAGTTCTTC.

This rearrangement joins TRBV6-6 to TRBJ1-5; a possible D gene is TRBD1 (6 bases). V was trimmed by 0 bases and J by 6 bases, leaving 15 bases between them. Germline lookup yields CDR1 MNHNY and CDR2 SVGAGI (reference sequence). This CDR3 has 16 residues. CDR3 region: CASSYSTQGRGQPQHF. The DNA of the CDR3 is TGTGCCAGCAGTTACTCCACACAGGGACGCGGTCAGCCCCAGCATTTT.

This sequence joins TRBV7-5 and TRBJ1-5. TRBV7-5 is described as a pseudogene. The CDR3 spans 15 residues. DNA for the CDR3: TGTGTCAGAAGCTTCAGGAAGGGAGGAAATCAGCCCCAGCATTTT. Encoded protein: CVRSFRKGGNQPQHF.

This chain connects TRBV14 to TRBJ2-7, with 8 bases identical to TRBD1. This CDR3 contains 15 residues. The V and J ends lost 5 bases and 3 bases, in that order; junction bases with no gene match: 9. CDR1 is SGHDN, CDR2 FVKESK, per germline. CDR3 loop: CASSAGWTGLYEQYF. The CDR3 DNA reads as TGTGCCAGCAGCGCAGGGTGGACAGGGCTCTACGAGCAGTACTTC.

The chain carries TRBV9 and TRBJ2-2; D is ambiguous. CDR3 length equals 15 residues. The V and J ends lost 0 bases and 1 base respectively, with 7 bases between them. Germline V gene data show CDR1 as SGDLS and CDR2 as YYNGEE. CDR3 DNA sequence: TGTGCCAGCAGCGTAGCTACGGTGAACACCGGGGAGCTGTTTTTT. This encodes CASSVATVNTGELFF.

This clone was recorded only once. The chain joins TRBV5-4 to TRBJ2-1, with 10 bases identical to TRBD2. V lost 2 bases to trimming and J lost 10 bases; unmatched junction nucleotides: 9. This CDR3 region has 15 residues. Germline V gene sequence: CDR1 SGHNT, CDR2 YYREEE (reference sequence). This CDR3 is CASSFSGGAPGEQFF. CDR3 coding DNA: TGTGCCAGCAGCTTCAGCGGGGGGGCCCCCGGGGAGCAGTTCTTC.

This chain uses TRBV6-5 with TRBJ2-2, with 7 bases matching TRBD2. Germline assignment: CDR1 MNHEY and CDR2 SVGAGI. The CDR3 runs 13 residues. The ends lost 4 bases at V and 5 bases at J; junction bases unmatched: 1. CDR3 amino acids: CASSWGLTGELFF. The CDR3, as DNA: TGTGCCAGCAGTTGGGGACTAACCGGGGAGCTGTTTTTT.

This chain joins TRBV5-4 and TRBJ2-5; no definite D call. Trimming removed 0 bases from V and 4 bases from J, with 10 bases in between. This CDR3 contains 14 residues. The V gene's germline CDR1 is SGHNT and CDR2 YYREEE (reference sequence). The DNA of the CDR3 is TGTGCCAGCAGCTTGGGTCCTAGTGGAGAGACCCAGTACTTC. It translates to CASSLGPSGETQYF.

This chain joins TRBV10-2 and TRBJ1-2, with a possible D match to TRBD1 (5 bases). There are 13 residues in the CDR3. Per germline, CDR1 WSHSY and CDR2 SAAADI. V was pared by 8 bases and J by 0 bases, with 10 bases between. CDR3 residues: CASGTGSNYGYTF. The DNA of the CDR3 is TGCGCCAGCGGAACAGGATCTAACTATGGCTACACCTTC.

The chain recombines TRBV20-1 with TRBJ1-3; D gene unclear. Germline V gives CDR1 DFQATT, CDR2 SNEGSKA (reference sequence). Trimming stripped 3 bases from V and 0 bases from J, with 12 bases between. The CDR3 has 15 residues. The CDR3 loop is CSASPGVSSGNTIYF. The CDR3 DNA sequence: TGCAGTGCTAGTCCGGGAGTAAGCTCTGGAAACACCATATATTTT.